This T cell receptor beta chain appears in the sequencing data of a study of metastatic and nonmetastatic thyroid tumors. Study outcomes and limitations: A significant increase in TCR beta diversity was reportedly seen in malignant thyroid tumors relative to benign nodules, in blood and tumor.

No treatment of any kind had been given to any patient before thyroid surgery. Original analysis: Clinicopathological groups supplied CDR3 differences that were used to build a distant-metastasis classifier for papillary thyroid cancer. TCRdb reanalyzed the PCR reads with MiXCR. The V and J calls and clone size are TCRdb's, not the authors'. The table has tens of thousands of clones, 20% to 25% seen once; the top ten hold roughly two fifths. This clone was observed at least ten times. The antigen remains unidentified. The sample carries other DNA sequences with the same CDR3. In germline, CDR1 is SGHVS, CDR2 FNYEAQ. V shed 1 base, J shed 3 bases, and the junction held 5 bases outside the gene matches. This CDR3 spans 17 amino acids.

Sample: blood. The chain joins TRBV7-6 to TRBJ2-2; 10 positions match TRBD2. The sequence was collected from a female donor with papillary thyroid cancer or a benign thyroid nodule (not recorded which). Some clones in this sample may be carry-over from other donors' samples. CDR3 region: CASSLEVSGRHTGELFF. The CDR3 nucleotides are TGTGCCAGCAGCTTAGAAGTTAGCGGGAGGCACACCGGGGAGCTGTTTTTT.